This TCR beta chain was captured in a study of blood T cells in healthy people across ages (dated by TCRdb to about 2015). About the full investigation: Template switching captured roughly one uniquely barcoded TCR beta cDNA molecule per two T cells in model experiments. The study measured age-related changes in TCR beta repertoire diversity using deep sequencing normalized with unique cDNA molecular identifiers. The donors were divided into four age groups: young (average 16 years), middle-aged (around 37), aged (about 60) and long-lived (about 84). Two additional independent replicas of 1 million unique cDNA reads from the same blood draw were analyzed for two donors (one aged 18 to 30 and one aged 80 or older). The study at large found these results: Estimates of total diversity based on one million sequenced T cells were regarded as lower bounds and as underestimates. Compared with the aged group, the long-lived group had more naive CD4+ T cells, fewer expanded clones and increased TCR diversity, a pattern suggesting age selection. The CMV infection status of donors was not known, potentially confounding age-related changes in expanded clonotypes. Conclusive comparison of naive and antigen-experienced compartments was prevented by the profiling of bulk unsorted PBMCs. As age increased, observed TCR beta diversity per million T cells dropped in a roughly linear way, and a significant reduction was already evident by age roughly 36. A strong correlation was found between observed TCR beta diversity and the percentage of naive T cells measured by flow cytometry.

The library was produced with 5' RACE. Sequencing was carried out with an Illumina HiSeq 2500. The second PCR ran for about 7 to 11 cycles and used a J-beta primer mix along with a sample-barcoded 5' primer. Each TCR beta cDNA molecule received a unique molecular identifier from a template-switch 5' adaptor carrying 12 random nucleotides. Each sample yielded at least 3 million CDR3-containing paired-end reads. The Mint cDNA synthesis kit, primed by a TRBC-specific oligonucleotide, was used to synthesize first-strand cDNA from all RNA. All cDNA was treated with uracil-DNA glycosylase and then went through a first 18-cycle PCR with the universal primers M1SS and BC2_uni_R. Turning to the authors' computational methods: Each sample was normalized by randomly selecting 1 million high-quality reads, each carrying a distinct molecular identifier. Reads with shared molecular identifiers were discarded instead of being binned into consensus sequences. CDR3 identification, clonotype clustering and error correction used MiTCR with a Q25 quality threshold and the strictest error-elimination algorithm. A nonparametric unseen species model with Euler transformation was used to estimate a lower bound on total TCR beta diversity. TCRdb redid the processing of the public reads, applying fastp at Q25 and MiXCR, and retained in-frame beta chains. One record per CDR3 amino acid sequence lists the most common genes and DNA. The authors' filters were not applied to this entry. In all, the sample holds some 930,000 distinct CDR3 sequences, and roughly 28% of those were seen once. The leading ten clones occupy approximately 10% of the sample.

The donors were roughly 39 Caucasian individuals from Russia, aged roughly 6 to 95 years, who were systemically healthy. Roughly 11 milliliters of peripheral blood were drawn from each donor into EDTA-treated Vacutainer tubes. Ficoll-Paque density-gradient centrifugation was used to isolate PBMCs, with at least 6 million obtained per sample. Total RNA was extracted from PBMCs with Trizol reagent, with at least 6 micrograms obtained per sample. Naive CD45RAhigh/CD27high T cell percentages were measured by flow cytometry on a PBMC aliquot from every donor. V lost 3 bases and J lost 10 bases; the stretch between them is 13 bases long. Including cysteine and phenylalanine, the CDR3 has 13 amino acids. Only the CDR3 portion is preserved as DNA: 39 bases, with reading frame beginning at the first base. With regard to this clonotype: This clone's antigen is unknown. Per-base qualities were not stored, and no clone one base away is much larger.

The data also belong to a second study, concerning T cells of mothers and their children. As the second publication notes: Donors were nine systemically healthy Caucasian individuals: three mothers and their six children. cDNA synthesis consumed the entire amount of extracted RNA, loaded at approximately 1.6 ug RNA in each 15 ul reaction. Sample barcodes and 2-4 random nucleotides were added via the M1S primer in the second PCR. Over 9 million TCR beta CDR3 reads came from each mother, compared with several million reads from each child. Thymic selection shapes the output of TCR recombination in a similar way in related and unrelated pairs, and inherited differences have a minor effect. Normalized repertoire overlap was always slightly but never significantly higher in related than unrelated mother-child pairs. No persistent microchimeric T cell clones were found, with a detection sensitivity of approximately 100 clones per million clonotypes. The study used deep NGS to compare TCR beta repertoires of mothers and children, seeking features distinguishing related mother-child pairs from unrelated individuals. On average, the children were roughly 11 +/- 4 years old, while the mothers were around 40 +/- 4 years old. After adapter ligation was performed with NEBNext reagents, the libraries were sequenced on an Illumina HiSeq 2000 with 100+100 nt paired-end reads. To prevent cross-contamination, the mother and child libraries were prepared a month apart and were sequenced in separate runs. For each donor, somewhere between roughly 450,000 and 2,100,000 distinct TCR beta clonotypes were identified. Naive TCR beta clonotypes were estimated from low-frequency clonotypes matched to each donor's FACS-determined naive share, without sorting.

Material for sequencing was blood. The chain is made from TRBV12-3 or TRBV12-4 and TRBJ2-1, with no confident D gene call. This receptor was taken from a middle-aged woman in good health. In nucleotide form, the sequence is TGTGCCAGCAGTTTTAGTCTTTCGAACGAGCAGTTCTTC. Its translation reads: CASSFSLSNEQFF.